This record concerns one TCR delta chain sequence. There is no known antigen for this receptor. A read error is possible here, since a much larger clone lies one base away. Infants were enrolled after their mothers, pregnant women receiving prenatal care in Kampala, Uganda, were recruited, and documentation of maternal HIV status was required. Weekly visits were made to families, and infant clinical information, oral swabs and peripheral blood were collected beginning at 6 weeks of age and every 4 months thereafter. Blood was drawn into heparin tubes, and PBMC were isolated via Ficoll-Paque density gradient centrifugation and then cryopreserved. This sample stems from a study of delta chains in infants with herpesvirus infections (dated by TCRdb to the early 2020s). Regarding the complete study: To characterize gammadelta T cell responses to primary cytomegalovirus (CMV) infection, researchers prospectively followed a birth cohort of Ugandan infants starting at birth. A public fetal Vdelta1/Vgamma8 gammadelta TCR clonotype was searched for in infants infected with CMV after birth. Previously published Belgian fetal and cord blood gammadelta TCR data were included only for comparison and were not generated in this cohort. Infant blood samples were grouped into approximate age categories of 1.5, 4, 8 and 12 months. Using PBMC, gammadelta TCRs were sequenced for 15 to 20 CMV-infected infants, one of whom was congenitally infected, and for several CMV-uninfected infants who had enough sample available. Results the study describes overall, beyond this receptor: Presence of the public clonotype at levels below the detection limit might still occur in CMV-uninfected infants. The public clonotype was detected only at the first time point after infection and was not found in uninfected infants or in infants infected after 120 days. Limitations noted by the authors included a small sample size and a lack of race- or environment-matched controls, because nearly all Ugandans acquire CMV before adulthood. The public Vdelta1 clonotype appeared in about 20% of the 18 CMV-infected infants: three infected postnatally before 120 days of age, plus the congenitally infected infant. Public-clonotype frequency among Vdelta1 cells appeared to correlate inversely with age at infection and decayed rapidly, seemingly not persisting beyond 2 to 3 months.

Library prep was done by RT-PCR. To generate TCR cDNA, PBMC RNA underwent reverse transcription with SuperScript II using gamma-chain- and delta-chain-specific primers. Purification of cDNA was performed with AMPure XP beads, after which the cDNA was amplified and indexed with Illumina adapters by means of the Nextera XT Index Kit. Sequencing of the gammadelta TCR libraries was done on an Illumina MiSeq using a V2 300-cycle kit. The paper's processing steps were these. Using MiXCR v2.1.12, CDR3 sequences were assembled, and reads were mapped onto D, J and V genes obtained from GenBank. VDJtools v1.2.1 was used to carry out repertoire analyses of the CDR3 clonotypes. The public reads were reprocessed by TCRdb using CATT, and rows of matching DNA were later combined. These V and J calls originate from TCRdb's pipeline instead of the authors' own analysis. In all, the sample holds approximately 640 delta-chain clones, and less than 60% of those were seen once. The ten largest clonotypes hold 20% of the sample.

Spanning cysteine to phenylalanine, the CDR3 consists of 15 amino acids. Only the CDR3 portion is preserved as DNA: 45 bases, with reading frame beginning at the first base. Based on the germline V gene, the CDR1 and CDR2 sequences are TSWWSYY and QGS. V is cut by 1 base and J by 8 bases, and the space between the germline ends is 17 bases. The source material was peripheral blood, sampled at time point 1 of longitudinal follow-up. The chain was built from TRDV1 and TRDJ1; the D segment cannot be called with confidence. This receptor was identified in a human donor who was a Ugandan infant, either HIV-exposed or HIV-unexposed (not recorded which). Here the CDR3 is given as CALGERGPRGLKLIF. The nucleotides read TGTGCTCTTGGGGAACGCGGTCCCCGAGGACTCAAACTCATCTTT.